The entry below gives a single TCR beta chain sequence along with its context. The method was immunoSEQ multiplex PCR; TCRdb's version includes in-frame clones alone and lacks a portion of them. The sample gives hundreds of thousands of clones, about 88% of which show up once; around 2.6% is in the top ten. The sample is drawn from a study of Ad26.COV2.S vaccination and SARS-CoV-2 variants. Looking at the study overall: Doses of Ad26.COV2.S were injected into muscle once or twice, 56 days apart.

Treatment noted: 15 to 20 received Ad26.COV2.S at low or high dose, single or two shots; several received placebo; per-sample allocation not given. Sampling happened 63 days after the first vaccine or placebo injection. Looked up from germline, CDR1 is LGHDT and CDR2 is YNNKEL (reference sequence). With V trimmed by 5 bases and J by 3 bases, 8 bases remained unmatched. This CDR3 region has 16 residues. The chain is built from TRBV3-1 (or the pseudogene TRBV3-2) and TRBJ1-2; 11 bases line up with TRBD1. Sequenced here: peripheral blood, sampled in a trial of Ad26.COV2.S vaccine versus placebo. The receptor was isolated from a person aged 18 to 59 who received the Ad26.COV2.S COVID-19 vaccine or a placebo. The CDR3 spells CASSVLPGQGDYGYTF. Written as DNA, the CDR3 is TGTGCCAGCAGCGTGCTCCCGGGACAGGGGGACTATGGCTACACCTTC.